This T cell receptor (beta chain) was identified in a study of memory CD8 T cells in hepatitis C reinfection. CDR1 is MDHEN, CDR2 SYDVKM, per germline. V trimming: 3 bases; J trimming: 0 bases; junction bases outside the gene matches: 7. The CDR3 totals 17 residues. Time point given: pre-reinfection, 55 to 20 weeks before reinfection detection. No in vitro expansion preceded TCR sequencing of the sorted cells. Measured with immunoSEQ multiplex PCR; TCRdb has only the in-frame clones, and not every one. The profile shows tens of thousands of clones, roughly 86% of them singletons. Material: naive CD8+ T cells sorted from blood. The receptor comes from a man between 18 and 35 years old with hepatitis C virus infection. The chain links TRBV28 to TRBJ1-2; the match to TRBD1 covers 10 bases. CDR3 sequence: CASSFRIGQGANYGYTF. CDR3 coding DNA: TGTGCCAGCAGTTTCCGGATCGGACAGGGGGCTAACTATGGCTACACCTTC.